A selection of T cell receptor beta chains follows, all from one sample in a study of cytomegalovirus exposure and HLA in healthy donors. TCRdb's table, derived via immunoSEQ multiplex PCR, lists solely in-frame clones and lacks some. The sample carries 150,000 to 200,000 clones, about four fifths recorded once. Sequencing was carried out using PBMCs. The receptor source for this set is a man aged 25 to 45 in good health and CMV-seropositive. Each CDR3 is given without its conserved first and last residue. Each record gives: clone size, V gene, CDR3 length, CDR3 protein. The size of a clone is reported for some rows only, either as once, few or many, or as a class for expanded clones.

. TRBV7-9 12 ASSPREHSYEQY
few TRBV19 18 ASSIFSGTSGSGSTDTQY
. TRBV18 13 ASSLVGDRGNEQF
once TRBV18 11 ASSGGTGKDLG
. TRBV5-1 16 ASSLLAGVGIGYNEQF
. TRBV28 13 ASSFPDRGTDTQY
. TRBV15 17 ATSSPLKTSGRAGDTQY
. TRBV5-1 11 ASSSLAGHEQY
. TRBV5-4 13 ASSRIEGANEKLF
. TRBV28 9 ASSITGELF
. TRBV19 12 ASSEGQRSYEQY
. TRBV18 13 ASSPRGPDTGELF
. TRBV13 13 ASSLVAGDLNKQY
. TRBV5-6 14 ASSSGHWAGANVLT
. TRBV6-1 14 ASSAPGFPMNTEAF
. TRBV15 12 ATTSGRATDEQY
. TRBV12-5 12 ASGFQGITDTQY
. TRBV11-3 13 ASSKRDREDEKLF
. TRBV28 12 ASTAGPGYQPQH
. TRBV5-1 18 ASSLANWELAATSSYEQY
. TRBV7-2 12 ASSPMRGYQPQH
. TRBV19 13 ASSVQVVVNQPQH
few TRBV11-2 13 ASSFSAVSSTEAF
. TRBV10-3 11 AIKGGREDTQY
. TRBV5-1 13 ASSRGTEFRETQY
. TRBV6-1 14 ASSEALKSTGLEQY
. TRBV6-5 13 ASSYSRGQNYGYT
. TRBV5-8 11 ASSLLGGDIQY
. TRBV18 17 ASSPRYPPAGRVEDTQY
. TRBV9 15 ASSVDGGASSYNEQF
. TRBV15 13 ATSRGQGDTDTQY
. TRBV6-4 11 ASSDPEEGTQY
few TRBV19 11 ASSGTGDTEAF
. TRBV9 13 ASSLHAGGGSEQY